Following are 18 T cell receptor beta chains from one sample sequenced in a study of T-cell memory formation after mild COVID-19. TCRdb reprocessed the 5' RACE reads via MiXCR and lists one record per CDR3 protein. This repertoire shows 350,000 to 500,000 distinct CDR3 sequences, more than 15% found once; its top ten account for around a fifth. Sequencing input: PBMCs or a T cell subset sorted from them (not recorded which). These receptors all come from a man between 18 and 35 years old who had mild COVID-19 (a few samples of this study predate the infection). Cell type and time point are not known.

This clonotype was found a few times. The chain recombines TRBV12-3 or TRBV12-4 with TRBJ2-5, with 9 bases lining up with TRBD2. This CDR3 region has 14 residues. The V gene end was trimmed by 6 bases and the J gene end by 6 bases; junction bases not matched to a gene: 8. The CDR3 is CASSARGGRQTQYF. The CDR3 DNA follows: TGTGCCAGCAGCGCGCGGGGGGGGAGGCAGACCCAGTACTTC.

This clonotype has more than one count but fewer than ten. V usage is TRBV5-6 and J usage is TRBJ2-2, with D possibly TRBD1 on 6 matching bases. Trimming removed 2 bases from V and 5 bases from J, with 10 bases in between. This CDR3 is 14 amino acids long. The germline CDR1 and CDR2 sequences are SGHDT and YYEEEE. The CDR3, as DNA: TGTGCCAGCAGCTTCGGGACATCAACCGGGGAGCTGTTTTTT. It codes for CASSFGTSTGELFF.

The V call is TRBV2, the J call TRBJ2-5; D gene unclear. V was shortened by 8 bases and J by 7 bases, with 14 bases between the two germline ends. The germline gives CDR1 SNHLY, CDR2 FYNNEI. The CDR3 consists of 12 residues. CDR3 nucleotides: TGTGCCAGCGCCCCTCGCGACGGGACCCAGTACTTC. The encoded protein is CASAPRDGTQYF.

Only a few counts were recorded for this clonotype. The CDR3 reads CASSLLQGGSNEKLFF. In DNA form, the CDR3 reads TGCGCCAGCAGCTTGTTACAGGGTGGATCTAATGAAAAACTGTTTTTT. This chain uses TRBV5-1 with TRBJ1-4; maybe TRBD1 (6 bases). From germline, CDR1 is SGHRS and CDR2 YFSETQ. The V gene lost 1 base and the J gene lost 3 bases, with 13 bases spanning the gap. This CDR3 has 16 residues.

V usage is TRBV5-1 and J usage is TRBJ2-2; no clear D gene. Germline lookup yields CDR1 SGHRS and CDR2 YFSETQ. Deletions cut 4 bases from V and 8 bases from J, with 12 bases between. This CDR3 is built from 13 residues. CDR3 sequence reads: CASSGQLVGELFF. CDR3 sequence (DNA): TGCGCCAGCAGCGGGCAGCTAGTTGGGGAGCTGTTTTTT. The complete variable domain, with remaining parts taken from reference TRBV5-1 and TRBJ2-2, reads KAGVTQTPRYLIKTRGQQVTLSCSPISGHRSVSWYQQTPGQGLQFLFEYFSETQRNKGNFPGRFSGRQFSNSRSEMNVSTLELGDSALYLCASSGQLVGELFFGEGSRLTVL.

CDR3 sequence: CASSLSEGWNEQFF. The CDR3, as DNA: TGTGCCAGCAGTTTATCTGAGGGATGGAATGAGCAGTTCTTC. The chain combines TRBV12-3 or TRBV12-4 with TRBJ2-1; possibly TRBD2 for D (5 bases). Trimming cost V 2 bases and J 7 bases, with 12 bases left between them. This CDR3 has 14 amino acids.

The chain joins TRBV20-1 to TRBJ1-2, with D hard to call. The CDR3 spans 17 residues. The germline V gene has CDR1 DFQATT and CDR2 SNEGSKA (reference sequence). V lost 6 bases, J lost 8 bases, and 31 bases lay in between. DNA of the CDR3: TGCAGTGCCAGCGCAGTGGCGATCCCCCGCTGGGGTCGGGGCTACACCTTC. This translates into CSASAVAIPRWGRGYTF.

The chain has TRBV10-3 and TRBJ1-3, with 7 bases lining up with TRBD1. In germline, CDR1 is ENHRY, CDR2 SYGVKD. V was pared by 6 bases and J by 4 bases, with 21 bases of the junction left unmatched. The CDR3 totals 19 residues. CDR3 DNA: TGTGCCATCAGCACCATCCCAACCCAGACAGGGAAATCAGGAAACACCATATATTTT. This codes for CAISTIPTQTGKSGNTIYF.

CDR3 DNA: TGTGCCAGCAGGATTAGCGCGAACACAGATACGCAGTATTTT. It translates to CASRISANTDTQYF. The chain recombines TRBV12-3 or TRBV12-4 with TRBJ2-3; tentatively, D is TRBD2 (5 bases). Deletions cut 6 bases from V and 2 bases from J, with 12 bases between. This CDR3 has 14 residues.

This clonotype was counted a few times. This rearrangement joins TRBV20-1 to TRBJ2-4, with 7 bases aligning to TRBD2. The CDR3 sequence is 15 residues long. Germline CDR1 is DFQATT and CDR2 is SNEGSKA (reference sequence). The J segment lost 8 bases and the V segment lost 5 bases, leaving 15 bases of the junction unmatched. The CDR3 nucleotides are TGCAGTGCTTCCAACGCAGCGGGGTCTCGGGACATTCAGTACTTC. The encoded protein is CSASNAAGSRDIQYF.

The chain recombines TRBV10-1 with TRBJ2-1, with D perhaps TRBD2 (6 bases). The CDR3 covers 14 residues. V lost 4 bases and J lost 4, with 11 bases in between. CDR1 is WNHNN and CDR2 is SYGVQD in the germline V gene (reference sequence). The CDR3 region has the DNA TGCGCCAGCAGTGCCGGGGGTCAGTACAATGAGCAGTTCTTC. Protein: CASSAGGQYNEQFF.

This chain joins TRBV27 and TRBJ2-3; D not resolved. The V gene lost 2 bases and the J gene lost 2 bases, with 5 bases spanning the gap. The length of the CDR3 is 13 residues. Germline V gene sequence: CDR1 MNHEY, CDR2 SMNVEV (reference sequence). CDR3 in amino acids: CASSLKPTDTQYF. CDR3 bases: TGTGCCAGCAGTTTAAAACCCACAGATACGCAGTATTTT.

CDR3 DNA: TGTGCCAGCAGCTTAGGGCGACAGGGGAGGTTCTACGAGCAGTACTTC. Its protein product is CASSLGRQGRFYEQYF. The chain combines TRBV7-8 with TRBJ2-7; TRBD1 matches 8 bases. CDR3 size: 16 residues. The germline gives CDR1 SGHVS, CDR2 FQNEAQ. J was trimmed by 3 bases and V by 1 base; bases with no gene match: 8.

This chain uses TRBV4-2 with TRBJ2-5; TRBD2 agrees at 12 bases. The CDR3 runs 18 residues. Per the germline V gene, CDR1 is LGHNA and CDR2 is YNFKEQ. V shed 1 base and J 1 base; nucleotides not matched to a gene: 7. The CDR3 reads CASSQAGTSGSVQETQYF. The CDR3 DNA reads as TGTGCCAGCAGCCAAGCAGGGACTAGCGGGTCCGTCCAAGAGACCCAGTACTTC.

The chain joins TRBV12-3 or TRBV12-4 to TRBJ2-5, with D possibly being TRBD2 (5 bases). The CDR3 is 13 amino acids. V lost 6 bases and J 4 bases, leaving 12 bases between the germline ends. CDR3 nucleotides: TGTGCCAGCAGCTCTGTGGGAGCAGAGACCCAGTACTTC. Protein product: CASSSVGAETQYF.

This chain connects TRBV5-1 to TRBJ1-2; D is possibly TRBD1 (6 bases). Germline assignment: CDR1 SGHRS and CDR2 YFSETQ. CDR3 length: 13 residues. Trimming shortened V by 4 bases and J by 8 bases, and 15 bases separated the two germline ends. The CDR3 here is CASSTTGGQGYTF. The CDR3 DNA follows: TGCGCCAGCAGCACCACGGGGGGGCAAGGCTACACCTTC. Full variable domain (rest looked up from reference TRBV5-1 and TRBJ1-2): KAGVTQTPRYLIKTRGQQVTLSCSPISGHRSVSWYQQTPGQGLQFLFEYFSETQRNKGNFPGRFSGRQFSNSRSEMNVSTLELGDSALYLCASSTTGGQGYTFGSGTRLTVV.

The chain employs TRBV20-1 and TRBJ2-3; 9 nucleotides align to TRBD2. CDR1 is DFQATT, CDR2 SNEGSKA, per germline (reference sequence). This CDR3 region has 16 residues. The J segment lost 0 bases and the V segment lost 3 bases, leaving 7 bases of the junction unmatched. The CDR3 DNA reads TGCAGTGCTAGCTCTAGACTAGCGGCTAGCACAGATACGCAGTATTTT. This translates into CSASSRLAASTDTQYF.

The chain employs TRBV7-9 and TRBJ2-5, with a tentative D call TRBD1 (5 bases). Germline V gene sequence: CDR1 SEHNR, CDR2 FQNEAQ (reference sequence). The CDR3 sequence is 17 residues long. V shed 5 bases and J shed 5 bases, with 24 bases lying between them. The CDR3 region is CASSHHPLIRVGETQYF. Here the CDR3 DNA reads TGTGCCAGCAGCCACCACCCATTAATCAGGGTAGGGGAGACCCAGTACTTC. Combining the CDR3 with reference TRBV7-9 and TRBJ2-5 gives the whole variable domain DTGVSQNPRHKITKRGQNVTFRCDPISEHNRLYWYRQTLGQGPEFLTYFQNEAQLEKSRLLSDRFSAERPKGSFSTLEIQRTEQGDSAMYLCASSHHPLIRVGETQYFGPGTRLLVL.